This T cell receptor beta chain is drawn from a study of blood T cell repertoires in COVID-19. Whole-study context: Some COVID-19 samples were acute and others convalescent; all came from the United States, Italy and Spain. T cells, B-cell-depleted T cells, or PBMCs provided the cDNA or gDNA that served as material.

Study processing details: Quantification of nucleated cells was approximated via reference gene primer amplification. This table comes from immunoSEQ multiplex PCR, and its TCRdb copy is limited to in-frame clones, with some not included. The DNA was the basis for D and trimming; V, J and clone size are from that table. The repertoire includes approximately 150,000 clones, about three quarters of them detected once, and 1.9% sits in the top ten. This clone has a handful of counts. CDR3 length: 15 amino acids. Losses at the gene ends were 3 bases for V and 8 bases for J; bases not matched to a gene: 10. CDR1 and CDR2 (germline): LNHDA, SQIVND (reference sequence).

This sequence originates from an older woman with acute or convalescent COVID-19. V usage is TRBV19 and J usage is TRBJ1-5; 7 bases match TRBD1. Material for sequencing was peripheral blood. The CDR3 here is CASSISGYRGEPQHF. The CDR3 nucleotides are TGTGCCAGTAGTATTAGCGGATACAGGGGTGAGCCCCAGCATTTT.